Listed here are 17 T cell receptor beta chains from one sample, sequenced in a study of cytomegalovirus exposure and HLA in healthy donors. The PCR used 60 Vbeta and 13 Jbeta primers. The method was immunoSEQ multiplex PCR; TCRdb's version includes in-frame clones alone and lacks a portion of them. In the table there are under 200,000 clones, over 60% of which are singletons. Material for sequencing was PBMCs. Every receptor here comes from a girl between 10 and 17 years old in good health and CMV-seronegative.

With respect to this clone: The sample has other DNA sequences that encode this CDR3 too. This chain links TRBV11-2 with TRBJ1-6, with D unclear. Between the trimmed V and J ends, which lost 8 bases and 4 bases, there was a span of 18 bases. The germline CDR1 and CDR2 sequences are SGHAT and FQNNGV. The CDR3 contains 16 residues. Written as DNA, the CDR3 is TGTGCCAGCCGCACGGGAGGCATCTCGTATAATTCACCCCTCCACTTT. Amino acid sequence: CASRTGGISYNSPLHF.

The rearrangement joins TRBV11-2 to TRBJ1-1, with a weak D call TRBD1 (5 bases). The length of the CDR3 is 14 residues. CDR1 and CDR2 (germline): SGHAT, FQNNGV. V lost 1 base and J 4 bases, leaving 10 bases between the germline ends. CDR3 coding DNA: TGTGCCAGCAGCTTAGGAACAGGCCCCACTGAAGCTTTCTTT. This codes for CASSLGTGPTEAFF.

There are a few counts of this clone. The chain's CDR3 is CASRADRSSTGELFF. DNA of the CDR3: TGTGCCAGCAGAGCGGACAGGTCGAGCACCGGGGAGCTGTTTTTT. The chain is built from TRBV27 and TRBJ2-2; 7 bases line up with TRBD1. Germline CDR1 reads MNHEY; CDR2 reads SMNVEV (reference sequence). This CDR3 has 15 residues. Trimming at V came to 6 bases and at J to 4 bases, leaving 8 bases not matched to a gene.

V is TRBV18 and J is TRBJ1-5; weak D call: TRBD1 (5 bases). The length of the CDR3 is 13 residues. Germline-derived CDR1 and CDR2 are KGHSH and LQKENI. Trimming left V 3 bases short and J 5 bases short, with 8 bases between. In DNA, the CDR3 is TGTGCCAGCTCACCGGGGGGGGATCAGCCCCAGCATTTT. Encoded protein: CASSPGGDQPQHF.

The J gene is TRBJ2-7, the V gene TRBV4-1; 8 bases map to TRBD2. The CDR3 loop spans 16 amino acids. Germline CDR1 is MGHRA and CDR2 is YSYEKL. Losses at the gene ends were 0 bases for V and 2 bases for J; bases not matched to a gene: 6. The CDR3 DNA sequence: TGCGCCAGCAGCCAAGATGCCAGCGGGGGCCCCTACGAGCAGTACTTC. Encoded protein: CASSQDASGGPYEQYF.

J is TRBJ1-6 and V is TRBV5-1; D ambiguous. The CDR3 extends over 14 amino acids. V gave up 3 bases and J gave up 3 bases, with 7 bases separating them. Germline V CDR1 and CDR2: SGHRS, YFSETQ. CDR3 sequence reads: CASSSGDYNSPLHF. The CDR3 DNA follows: TGCGCCAGCAGCTCCGGGGACTATAATTCACCCCTCCACTTT.

This chain uses TRBV6-6 with TRBJ1-2; D ambiguous. V lost 6 bases to trimming and J lost 9 bases, with 11 bases between them. The CDR3 runs to 11 residues. Germline V CDR1 and CDR2: MNHNY, SVGAGI (reference sequence). The CDR3: CASSHLRSYTF. In DNA, the CDR3 is TGTGCCAGCAGCCACCTTAGAAGCTACACCTTC.

Many counts were recorded for this clone. The chain employs TRBV5-1 and TRBJ2-2, with 8 bases aligning to TRBD2. The CDR3 has 13 residues. CDR1 is SGHRS and CDR2 is YFSETQ in the germline V gene. J lost 5 bases, V lost 5 bases, and 2 bases had no gene match. CDR3 DNA sequence: TGCGCCAGCAGTACTAGCGGTACCGGGGAGCTGTTTTTT. As protein: CASSTSGTGELFF.

The gene calls are TRBV7-2 and TRBJ1-4; a weak D match, TRBD1 (6 bases). V lost 5 bases and J 2 bases, leaving 12 bases between the germline ends. Germline-derived CDR1 and CDR2 are SGHTA and FQGNSA. This CDR3 contains 15 residues. This CDR3 reads CASSPLGATNEKLFF. CDR3 nucleotides: TGTGCCAGCAGCCCGCTGGGGGCGACTAATGAAAAACTGTTTTTT.

V gene TRBV5-1 combines with J gene TRBJ2-2, with D tentatively TRBD1 (5 bases). This CDR3 has 16 amino acids. V was pared by 1 base and J by 1 base, with 11 bases between. Germline V lookup: CDR1 SGHRS, CDR2 YFSETQ. CDR3 loop: CASSLIRQGNTGELFF. CDR3 sequence (DNA): TGCGCCAGCAGCTTGATACGGCAGGGGAACACCGGGGAGCTGTTTTTT. Drawing the rest from reference TRBV5-1 and TRBJ2-2, the complete variable domain is KAGVTQTPRYLIKTRGQQVTLSCSPISGHRSVSWYQQTPGQGLQFLFEYFSETQRNKGNFPGRFSGRQFSNSRSEMNVSTLELGDSALYLCASSLIRQGNTGELFFGEGSRLTVL.

This sequence joins TRBV4-1 and TRBJ1-2; weak D call: TRBD1 (5 bases). From germline, CDR1 is MGHRA and CDR2 YSYEKL. The CDR3 sequence is 15 residues long. V was shortened by 6 bases and J by 4 bases, with 18 bases between the two germline ends. The CDR3 region has the DNA TGCGCCAGCAGGCCAGGCCCCTCGGGACTCTATGGCTACACCTTC. Its protein is CASRPGPSGLYGYTF.

This chain joins TRBV25-1 and TRBJ1-2; TRBD1 agrees at 9 bases. Germline V CDR1 and CDR2: MGHDK, SYGVNS. The CDR3 consists of 13 residues. The ends lost 9 bases at V and 8 bases at J; junction bases unmatched: 10. As DNA, the CDR3 is TGTGCCAGTAGCGGGACAGGGACGAGAGGCTACACCTTC. It specifies CASSGTGTRGYTF.

This chain links TRBV19 with TRBJ2-7, with 7 bases fitting TRBD1. With V trimmed by 7 bases and J by 4 bases, 13 bases remained unmatched. Germline values: CDR1 LNHDA, CDR2 SQIVND (reference sequence). The CDR3 runs to 15 residues. The CDR3 DNA is TGTGCCAGTAAACGGAGGACAGGTTACGATTACGAGCAGTACTTC. Its translation: CASKRRTGYDYEQYF.

This rearrangement joins TRBV9 to TRBJ2-7, with 8 bases aligning to TRBD1. The CDR3 is 16 residues long. V was pared by 0 bases and J by 0 bases, with 5 bases of the junction left unmatched. Looked up from germline, CDR1 is SGDLS and CDR2 is YYNGEE. Here the CDR3 DNA reads TGTGCCAGCAGCGTAGGACAGGGGATTTACTCCTACGAGCAGTACTTC. Translation: CASSVGQGIYSYEQYF.

A few counts support this clone. The rearrangement links TRBV6-6 to TRBJ1-6; 7 bases are a match to TRBD1. V was clipped by 1 base and J by 10 bases; unmatched bases: 10. Germline loops: CDR1 MNHNY, CDR2 SVGAGI (reference sequence). The CDR3 spans 16 residues. The CDR3, as DNA: TGTGCCAGCAGTTACTACCCTCGGGACAGTTCATCACCCCTCCACTTT. This encodes CASSYYPRDSSSPLHF.

The V and J genes are TRBV10-1 and TRBJ1-1; 7 nucleotides align to TRBD1. The length of the CDR3 is 14 residues. J gave up 3 bases and V 8 bases, and 9 bases lay outside the gene matches. CDR1 is WNHNN and CDR2 is SYGVQD in the germline V gene (reference sequence). CDR3 bases: TGCGCCAGCCGACAGGGCCTTGGGGACACTGAAGCTTTCTTT. Translated: CASRQGLGDTEAFF.

The CDR3 sequence is CASRDRGLANEKLFF. The CDR3 nucleotides are TGTGCCAGCCGAGACAGGGGGCTGGCTAATGAAAAACTGTTTTTT. The gene calls are TRBV2 and TRBJ1-4; TRBD1 matches at 10 bases. CDR1 SNHLY and CDR2 FYNNEI come from the germline V gene. The CDR3 is 15 amino acids. The J segment lost 3 bases and the V segment lost 8 bases, leaving 6 bases of the junction unmatched.